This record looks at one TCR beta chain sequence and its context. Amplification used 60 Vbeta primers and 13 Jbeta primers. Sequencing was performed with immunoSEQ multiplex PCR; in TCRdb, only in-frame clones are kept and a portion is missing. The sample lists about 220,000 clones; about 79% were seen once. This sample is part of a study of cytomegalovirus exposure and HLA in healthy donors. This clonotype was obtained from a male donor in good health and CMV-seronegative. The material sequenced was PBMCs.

CDR3 loop: CASSAGRSNTEAFF. In DNA form, the CDR3 reads TGTGCCAGCAGTGCGGGACGGTCGAACACTGAAGCTTTCTTT. V and J are TRBV5-4 and TRBJ1-1; the D gene is possibly TRBD1 (5 bases). Germline CDR1 SGHNT, CDR2 YYREEE (reference sequence). CDR3 length: 14 residues. Trimming pared 5 bases from V and 1 base from J, leaving 12 bases between.